The 24 T cell receptor beta chains presented below share a single source sample, sequenced in a study of shared clonotypes between healthy human individuals (dated by TCRdb to 2018 to 2021). Receptors were amplified or captured by the immunoSEQ multiplex PCR assay. TCRdb carries this immuneACCESS record with in-frame sequences only. Its versions omit some clonotypes, under half of them owing to an unresolved V gene in the studies checked, with the rest unexplained. This sample has about 980,000 clones in its table, and roughly 72% of those were observed once. The ten largest clones represent approximately 1.5% of the sample. Sequences were obtained from memory CD4+ T cells sorted from blood. The sample's cell subset or site label is to be understood as: CD45RA-negative fraction. These receptors were collected from a man aged 18 to 29 in good health.

A few counts support this clone. The chain employs TRBV6-1 and TRBJ2-5, with TRBD2 as a possible D gene (5 bases). V shed 6 bases and J shed 5 bases, with 16 bases lying between them. Germline V gene data show CDR1 as MNHNS and CDR2 as SASEGT. The CDR3 sequence is 14 residues long. CDR3 bases: TGTGCCAGCAGACCCTCACTAGTCGGGGAGACCCAGTACTTC. Translating gives CASRPSLVGETQYF.

The rearrangement joins TRBV5-1 to TRBJ2-3; 7 bases agree with TRBD1. CDR1 SGHRS and CDR2 YFSETQ come from the germline V gene. With V trimmed by 3 bases and J by 0 bases, 7 bases remained unmatched. The CDR3 contains 16 residues. The CDR3 spells CASSSSGTASTDTQYF. CDR3 sequence (DNA): TGCGCCAGCAGCTCTTCCGGGACAGCTAGCACAGATACGCAGTATTTT.

J is TRBJ1-2 and V is TRBV6-6; D remains unclear. Germline CDR1 and CDR2: MNHNY and SVGAGI (reference sequence). The CDR3 runs 13 residues. The V and J ends lost 4 bases and 4 bases respectively, with 10 bases between them. As DNA, the CDR3 is TGTGCCAGCAGTTCCAGGACCTCCTATGGCTACACCTTC. This sequence encodes CASSSRTSYGYTF.

The chain couples TRBV5-1 to TRBJ2-7; no reliable D call. Germline V CDR1 and CDR2: SGHRS, YFSETQ. The CDR3 sequence is 14 residues long. The V end was cut by 0 bases, the J end by 2 bases, with 9 bases between. CDR3 in amino acids: CASSLDRDTYEQYF. The DNA for the CDR3 is TGCGCCAGCAGCTTGGACAGAGATACCTACGAGCAGTACTTC.

The chain recombines TRBV20-1 with TRBJ1-4; D is ambiguous. V was cut by 3 bases and J by 4 bases, with 3 bases left in between. CDR3 size: 11 residues. From germline, CDR1 is DFQATT and CDR2 SNEGSKA (reference sequence). In nucleotides, the CDR3 is TGCAGTGCTAGTGATAATGAAAAACTGTTTTTT. This gives the protein CSASDNEKLFF.

The chain recombines TRBV27 with TRBJ2-1; D remains unclear. The CDR3 is made up of 15 amino acids. Germline loops: CDR1 MNHEY, CDR2 SMNVEV (reference sequence). V was trimmed by 3 bases and J by 9 bases, leaving 18 bases between them. The CDR3 reads CASSLSAVGLGEQFF. In DNA form, the CDR3 reads TGTGCCAGCAGTTTGAGCGCTGTCGGCTTGGGTGAGCAGTTCTTC.

CDR3: CASSVTRSGTGLGYTF. In nucleotides, the CDR3 is TGTGCCAGTTCCGTCACCCGGTCCGGGACAGGGCTGGGCTACACCTTC. The rearrangement uses TRBV2 and TRBJ1-2, with 9 nucleotides matching TRBD1. The CDR3 contains 16 residues. Germline CDR1 is SNHLY and CDR2 is FYNNEI. V lost 9 bases, J lost 8 bases, and 19 bases stayed unmatched. Combining the CDR3 with reference TRBV2 and TRBJ1-2 gives the whole variable domain EPEVTQTPSHQVTQMGQEVILRCVPISNHLYFYWYRQILGQKVEFLVSFYNNEISEKSEIFDDQFSVERPDGSNFTLKIRSTKLEDSAMYFCASSVTRSGTGLGYTFGSGTRLTVV.

The rearrangement joins TRBV7-6 to TRBJ2-7, with D perhaps TRBD1 (6 bases). The length of the CDR3 is 14 residues. Germline values: CDR1 SGHVS, CDR2 FNYEAQ. The V end lost 5 bases, the J end lost 9 bases, and 20 bases lay between the germline ends. DNA of the CDR3: TGTGCCAGCAGCCGACAGGAATCCACTACGGGGCAGTACTTC. This codes for CASSRQESTTGQYF.

This chain uses TRBV19 with TRBJ2-7; 9 bases align to TRBD1. The CDR3 length is 15 residues. J gave up 2 bases and V 3 bases, and 5 bases lay outside the gene matches. The germline CDR1 and CDR2 sequences are LNHDA and SQIVND (reference sequence). CDR3 sequence reads: CASSIVTGGTYEQYF. CDR3 DNA: TGTGCCAGTAGTATCGTGACAGGGGGGACCTACGAGCAGTACTTC.

The table lists this clone with a few counts. This sample also contains other DNA sequences that code for the same CDR3. J is TRBJ2-7 and V is TRBV5-4; no firm D call. V was trimmed by 0 bases and J by 3 bases, leaving 7 bases between them. In germline, CDR1 is SGHNT, CDR2 YYREEE (reference sequence). The CDR3 is 13 amino acids. The CDR3 DNA reads as TGTGCCAGCAGCTTGGATGGGCTCTACGAGCAGTACTTC. Residues: CASSLDGLYEQYF. Supplemented by reference TRBV5-4 and TRBJ2-7, the full variable domain reads ETGVTQSPTHLIKTRGQQVTLRCSSQSGHNTVSWYQQALGQGPQFIFQYYREEENGRGNFPPRFSGLQFPNYSSELNVNALELDDSALYLCASSLDGLYEQYFGPGTRLTVT.

The chain recombines TRBV18 with TRBJ1-3, with no clear D. CDR1 is KGHSH and CDR2 is LQKENI in the germline V gene. CDR3 length: 21 amino acids. The V and J ends lost 1 base and 0 bases respectively, with 25 bases between them. As DNA, the CDR3 is TGTGCCAGCTCACCACTAGCGATCTGGAATAGGGCGAACTACTCTGGAAACACCATATATTTT. It specifies CASSPLAIWNRANYSGNTIYF.

The CDR3 DNA is TGTGCCAGCAGTATGGGGGGCCACGAGCAGTACTTC. As protein: CASSMGGHEQYF. The chain is built from TRBV25-1 and TRBJ2-7; either TRBD1 or TRBD2 may supply D (6 bases each). Between the trimmed V and J ends, which lost 5 bases and 5 bases, there was a span of 10 bases. CDR1 and CDR2 (germline): MGHDK, SYGVNS. CDR3 length equals 12 residues.

V is TRBV5-4 and J is TRBJ2-3; 7 bases are a match to TRBD2. With 3 bases clipped from V and 4 bases from J, the junction kept 14 bases outside the gene matches. The CDR3 sequence is 17 residues long. Germline-derived CDR1 and CDR2 are SGHNT and YYREEE (reference sequence). The CDR3 region is CASSSRGMRGESDTQYF. CDR3 coding DNA: TGTGCCAGCAGCTCGCGGGGGATGAGGGGAGAATCAGATACGCAGTATTTT.

This clone was seen a few times. The V gene is TRBV18, the J gene TRBJ2-3; no clear D gene. V gave up 2 bases and J gave up 6 bases, with 12 bases separating them. The CDR3 runs to 14 residues. CDR1 is KGHSH and CDR2 is LQKENI in the germline V gene. CDR3 region: CASSPSPYVDTQYF. The CDR3 coding sequence is TGTGCCAGCTCACCAAGTCCGTACGTGGATACGCAGTATTTT.

The chain is built from TRBV5-6 and TRBJ1-5; D ambiguous. With 3 bases removed from V and 0 bases from J, the gap between germline ends came to 10 bases. Germline CDR1 is SGHDT and CDR2 is YYEEEE. The CDR3 has 15 amino acids. CDR3 nucleotide sequence: TGTGCCAGCAGCTCTGGACCGCTTAGCAATCAGCCCCAGCATTTT. This translates into CASSSGPLSNQPQHF.

This rearrangement joins TRBV5-4 to TRBJ2-5; 11 nucleotides line up with TRBD2. The CDR3 totals 13 residues. Germline assignment: CDR1 SGHNT and CDR2 YYREEE (reference sequence). The ends lost 9 bases at V and 1 base at J; junction bases unmatched: 2. The CDR3 region is CATTSGIQETQYF. DNA of the CDR3: TGTGCCACGACTAGCGGGATCCAAGAGACCCAGTACTTC.

V gene TRBV6-1 combines with J gene TRBJ2-5, with D perhaps TRBD1 (6 bases). From germline, CDR1 is MNHNS and CDR2 SASEGT. The ends were cut back, 5 bases at V and 1 base at J, with 14 bases in the middle. The CDR3 extends over 15 amino acids. Written as DNA, the CDR3 is TGTGCCAGCAGTTTCAGGGGCCCTCGCCAAGAGACCCAGTACTTC. Amino acids: CASSFRGPRQETQYF.

This clone was counted once. This chain links TRBV2 with TRBJ1-4; the D gene is possibly TRBD1 (5 bases). This CDR3 spans 15 amino acids. V lost 6 bases and J 0 bases, leaving 11 bases between the germline ends. Germline V gives CDR1 SNHLY, CDR2 FYNNEI. The CDR3 DNA sequence: TGTGCCAGCAGGGCGGGAGGGGCAACTAATGAAAAACTGTTTTTT. Its protein is CASRAGGATNEKLFF.

The CDR3 region has the DNA TGTGCCAGCAGTTTAGCAAGCCGAAGCGAGCAGTACTTC. The encoded protein is CASSLASRSEQYF. The V gene is TRBV27, the J gene TRBJ2-7; D is uncertain. This CDR3 spans 13 amino acids. V lost 2 bases and J lost 6, with 11 bases in between. Germline CDR1 reads MNHEY; CDR2 reads SMNVEV (reference sequence).

The chain has TRBV5-1 and TRBJ2-5; 8 bases align to TRBD2. J gave up 5 bases and V 5 bases, and 8 bases lay outside the gene matches. Per the germline V gene, CDR1 is SGHRS and CDR2 is YFSETQ. The length of the CDR3 is 14 residues. The DNA of the CDR3 is TGCGCCAGCAGGCGGGGGGATAGTTTGGAGACCCAGTACTTC. Translation: CASRRGDSLETQYF. The full variable domain, with the rest looked up from reference TRBV5-1 and TRBJ2-5, is KAGVTQTPRYLIKTRGQQVTLSCSPISGHRSVSWYQQTPGQGLQFLFEYFSETQRNKGNFPGRFSGRQFSNSRSEMNVSTLELGDSALYLCASRRGDSLETQYFGPGTRLLVL.

CDR3 DNA sequence: TGTGCCAGCAGTGCCCAGGGAGTAGATTCACCCCTCCACTTT. This translates into CASSAQGVDSPLHF. The chain employs TRBV6-1 and TRBJ1-6; tentatively, D is TRBD1 (5 bases). V was clipped by 4 bases and J by 8 bases, with 12 bases between them. In germline, CDR1 is MNHNS, CDR2 SASEGT. This CDR3 region has 14 residues.

The V and J genes are TRBV30 and TRBJ2-7; D perhaps matches TRBD1 (6 bases). Trimming shortened V by 6 bases and J by 5 bases, and 20 bases separated the two germline ends. Germline CDR1 is GTSNPN and CDR2 is SVGIG (reference sequence). The CDR3 runs to 14 residues. CDR3 nucleotide sequence: TGTGCCTGCACCGGACCCATGGGGGCCCACGAGCAGTACTTC. Amino acids: CACTGPMGAHEQYF.

The V and J genes are TRBV4-1 and TRBJ2-7, with D perhaps TRBD2 (5 bases). Germline CDR1 reads MGHRA; CDR2 reads YSYEKL. V was shortened by 0 bases and J by 6 bases, with 15 bases between the two germline ends. The CDR3 contains 15 residues. In DNA, the CDR3 is TGCGCCAGCAGCCAAGATCAAGGTAGCGAGGGCGAGCAGTACTTC. This sequence encodes CASSQDQGSEGEQYF.

The rearrangement joins TRBV5-1 to TRBJ1-1; TRBD1 might be the D (5 bases). Per the germline V gene, CDR1 is SGHRS and CDR2 is YFSETQ. The CDR3 runs to 14 residues. V lost 3 bases to trimming and J lost 2 bases, with 11 bases between them. This chain's CDR3 is CASSSYGGNTEAFF. In nucleotides, the CDR3 is TGCGCCAGCAGCTCTTATGGGGGAAACACTGAAGCTTTCTTT.